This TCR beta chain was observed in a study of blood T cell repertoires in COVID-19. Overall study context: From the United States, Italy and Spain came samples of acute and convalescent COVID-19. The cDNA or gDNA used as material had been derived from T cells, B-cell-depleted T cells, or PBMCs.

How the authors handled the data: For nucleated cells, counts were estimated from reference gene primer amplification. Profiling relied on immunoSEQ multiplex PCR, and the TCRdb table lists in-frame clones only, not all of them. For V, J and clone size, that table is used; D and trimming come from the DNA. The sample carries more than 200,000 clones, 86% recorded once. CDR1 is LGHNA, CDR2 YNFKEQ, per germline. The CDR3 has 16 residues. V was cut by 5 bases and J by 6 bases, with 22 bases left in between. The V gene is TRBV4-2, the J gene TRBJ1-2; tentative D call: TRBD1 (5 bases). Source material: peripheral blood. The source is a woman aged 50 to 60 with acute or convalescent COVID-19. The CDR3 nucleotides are TGTGCCAGCAGCGCACAAGGGGTCGTACGAGGAGATGGCTACACCTTC. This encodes CASSAQGVVRGDGYTF.